The rows below give T cell receptor beta chains drawn from one sample of a study of PD-1 blockade in classical Hodgkin lymphoma. The repertoire was sequenced with immunoSEQ multiplex PCR; TCRdb's copy has only in-frame clones and lacks some. The repertoire consists of 110,000 or so clones, with nearly 90% occurring once and the leading ten covering just under 20%. Specimen: peripheral blood mononuclear cells (PBMCs), collected before the second cycle of nivolumab. All receptors come from a human donor with classical Hodgkin lymphoma. The conserved cysteine and the conserved F or W are not part of the CDR3 here. Fields, in order: J gene, CDR3 length, D gene, V gene, CDR3 protein. D genes are given only for firm matches.

>TRBJ1-1|13|NA|TRBV19
ASSIESRGNTEAF
>TRBJ2-7|13|NA|TRBV19
ATKPGEGNSYEQY
>TRBJ2-3|16|TRBD2|TRBV4-1
ASSHSAGGKTSTDTQY
>TRBJ2-5|13|TRBD2|TRBV6-6
ASSTGGGRRETQY
>TRBJ2-5|13|NA|TRBV28
ASSLPGTSQETQY
>TRBJ2-1|16|NA|TRBV5-4
ASSLEWSADKLLDEQF
>TRBJ1-5|13|NA|TRBV7-2
ASSLAVLGNQPQH
>TRBJ2-1|12|TRBD1|TRBV2
ASSRDRVYNEQF
>TRBJ1-2|13|TRBD1|TRBV7-9
ASSPGTGVNYGYT
>TRBJ2-1|16|TRBD2|TRBV7-9
ASSQGLAGGTFLDEQF
>TRBJ2-4|15|NA|TRBV6-1
ASSESPNGGYKNIQY
>TRBJ1-1|13|TRBD1|TRBV6-5
ASCGTGTLNTEAF
>TRBJ2-1|10|TRBD2|TRBV29-1
SVLGLGNEQF
>TRBJ1-2|12|NA|TRBV16
ASSHTTGAYGYT
>TRBJ1-1|12|TRBD1|TRBV30
AWYASLGGGGAF
>TRBJ2-3|15|TRBD2|TRBV7-2
ASSLALAGGPTDTQY
>TRBJ2-3|11|NA|TRBV11-2
ASSYTYTDTQY